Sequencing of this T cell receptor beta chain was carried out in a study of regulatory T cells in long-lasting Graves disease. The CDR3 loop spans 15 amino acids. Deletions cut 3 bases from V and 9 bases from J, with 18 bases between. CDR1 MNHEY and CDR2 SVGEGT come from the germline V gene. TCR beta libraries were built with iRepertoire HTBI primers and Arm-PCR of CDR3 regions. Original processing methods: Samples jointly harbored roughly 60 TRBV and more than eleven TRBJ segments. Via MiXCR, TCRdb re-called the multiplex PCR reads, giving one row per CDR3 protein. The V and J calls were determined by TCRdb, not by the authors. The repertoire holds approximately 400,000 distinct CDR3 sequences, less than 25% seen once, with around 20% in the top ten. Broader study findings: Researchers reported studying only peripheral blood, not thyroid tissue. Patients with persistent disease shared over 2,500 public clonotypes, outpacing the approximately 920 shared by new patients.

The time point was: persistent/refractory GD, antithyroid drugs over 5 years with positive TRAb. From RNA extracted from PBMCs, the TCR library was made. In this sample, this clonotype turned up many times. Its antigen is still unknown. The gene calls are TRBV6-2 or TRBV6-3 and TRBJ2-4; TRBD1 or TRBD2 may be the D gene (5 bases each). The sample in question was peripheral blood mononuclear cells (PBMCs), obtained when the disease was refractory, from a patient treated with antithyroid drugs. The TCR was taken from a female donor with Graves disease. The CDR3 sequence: CASSYFSGTVGIQYF. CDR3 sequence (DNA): TGTGCCAGCAGTTATTTCTCAGGGACCGTCGGCATTCAGTACTTC.